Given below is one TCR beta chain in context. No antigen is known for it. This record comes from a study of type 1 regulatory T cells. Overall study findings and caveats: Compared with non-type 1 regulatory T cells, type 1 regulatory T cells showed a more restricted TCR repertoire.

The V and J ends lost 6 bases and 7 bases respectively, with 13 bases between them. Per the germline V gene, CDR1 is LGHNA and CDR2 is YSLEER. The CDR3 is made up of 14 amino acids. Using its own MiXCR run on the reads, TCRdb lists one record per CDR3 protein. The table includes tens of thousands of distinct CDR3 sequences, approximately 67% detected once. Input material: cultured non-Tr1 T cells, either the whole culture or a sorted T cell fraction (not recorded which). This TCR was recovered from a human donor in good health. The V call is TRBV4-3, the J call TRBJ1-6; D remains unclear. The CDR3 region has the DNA TGCGCCAGCAGTAATGGCGGAACCAATTCACCCCTCCACTTT. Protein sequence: CASSNGGTNSPLHF.